This is a list of T cell receptor beta chains from one sample in a study of T-cell memory formation after mild COVID-19. MiXCR, applied by TCRdb to the 5' RACE reads, yields one record per CDR3 protein. The table lists about 560,000 distinct CDR3 sequences, roughly 18% of them singletons. Material for sequencing was PBMCs or a T cell subset sorted from them (not recorded which). The receptors originated from an adult woman who had mild COVID-19 (a few samples of this study predate the infection). Cell type and time point are not known. The CDR3 runs from the conserved cysteine through the conserved F or W. Each record gives: D gene, J gene, V gene, clone size, CDR3 DNA, CDR3 protein. A D gene is named only where the DNA matches it firmly. For some rows the clone size is stated as once, few or many, or as a class when expanded; others skip it.

. TRBJ2-2 TRBV5-1 many TGCGCCAGCTCCGGGACCTCCGGGGAGCTGTTTTTT CASSGTSGELFF
. TRBJ2-7 TRBV19 few TGTGCCAGTAGTCGCTGGTTGGGGCCATACGAGCAGTACTTC CASSRWLGPYEQYF
. TRBJ1-5 TRBV12-5 . TGTGCTGGCTCCCAGGGACTTTTCAATCAGCCCCAGCATTTT CAGSQGLFNQPQHF
. TRBJ2-1 TRBV7-8 few TGTGCCAGCAGGTTAAGCGGGCATTGGGGGAATGAGCAGTTCTTC CASRLSGHWGNEQFF
. TRBJ1-2 TRBV6-2/TRBV6-3 . TGTGCCAGCACCCAGGGGTACTATGGCTACACCTTC CASTQGYYGYTF
. TRBJ2-2 TRBV12-3/TRBV12-4 . TGTGCCAGCTCCTTTAAGGGGGTTCTGGCCGGGGAGCTGTTTTTT CASSFKGVLAGELFF
TRBD2 TRBJ2-7 TRBV4-2 . TGTGCCAGCAGCCAAGATGGGCTAGCGGAACCGTACGAGCAGTACTTC CASSQDGLAEPYEQYF
. TRBJ2-3 TRBV7-9 few TGTGCCAGCAGCTTCGATCCTAACAGGGAACTAGCAACAGATACGCAGTATTTT CASSFDPNRELATDTQYF
. TRBJ2-5 TRBV5-1 . TGCGCCAGCAAAGCTAGAGAGACCCAGTACTTC CASKARETQYF
. TRBJ2-1 TRBV7-2 few TGTGCCAGCAGCTTAGTTTCGATTAGACAGTTCTTC CASSLVSIRQFF
TRBD1 TRBJ2-7 TRBV7-8 few TGTGCCAGCAGCTCTGTCAACCGGGACAGGGCCCGCGAGCAGTACTTC CASSSVNRDRAREQYF
TRBD2 TRBJ2-5 TRBV30 few TGTGCCTGGAGTACCCCCGGGCTAGCGGGAGAGACCCAGTACTTC CAWSTPGLAGETQYF
. TRBJ2-2 TRBV30 . TGTGCCTGGAGTGTCGGGGGTTCGAACACCGGGGAGCTGTTTTTT CAWSVGGSNTGELFF
. TRBJ1-2 TRBV15 few TGTGCCACCAGCAGAGATCGAGTAGGTCCGAGCAACTATGGCTACACCTTC CATSRDRVGPSNYGYTF
TRBD1 TRBJ2-1 TRBV12-3/TRBV12-4 few TGTGCCAGCAGAAGGACAGGGCCGAGCTCCTACAATGAGCAGTTCTTC CASRRTGPSSYNEQFF
. TRBJ2-7 TRBV4-1 . TGCGCCAGCAGCCAAGAGGGGGACTTCTACGAGCAGTACTTC CASSQEGDFYEQYF
. TRBJ1-1 TRBV6-5 few TGTGCCAGCAGTCAAACAGGGCGAGGCGCTGAAGCTTTCTTT CASSQTGRGAEAFF
. TRBJ1-5 TRBV5-6 few TGTGCCAGCAGCACCGACAGAAATCAGCCCCAGCATTTT CASSTDRNQPQHF
. TRBJ2-7 TRBV5-1 few TGCGCCAGCAGCCCGAGAGCCCCGCGGGAGCAGTACTTC CASSPRAPREQYF
TRBD2 TRBJ2-6 TRBV6-6 . TGTGCCAGCAGTCCACGACTAGCGGGCCACTCTGGGGCCAACGTCCTGACTTTC CASSPRLAGHSGANVLTF
TRBD2 TRBJ2-5 TRBV7-2 few TGTGCCAGCAGCCAACCGGGACTAGCGGGAGTCAGGGGAGAGACCCAGTACTTC CASSQPGLAGVRGETQYF
. TRBJ2-5 TRBV7-3 . TGTGCCAGCAGCTTAGGGGGGAGCCGACGAGAGACCCAGTACTTC CASSLGGSRRETQYF
. TRBJ2-5 TRBV5-6 . TGTGCCAGCAGCTTGGCGAAGGGGGTTAGCGTAGAGACCCAGTACTTC CASSLAKGVSVETQYF
. TRBJ2-1 TRBV4-1 few TGCGCCAGCAGGTCCGGGCTTGGCTCCTACAATGAGCAGTTCTTC CASRSGLGSYNEQFF
TRBD1 TRBJ1-2 TRBV5-6 few TGTGCCAGCAGCTCCCTTCGACAGGGATGGACTAACTATGGCTACACCTTC CASSSLRQGWTNYGYTF
TRBD1 TRBJ1-2 TRBV10-3 . TGTGCCATCAGTGAGTCCATCGGACAGGGGGCGAGAGGCTACACCTTC CAISESIGQGARGYTF
. TRBJ1-1 TRBV20-1 many TGCAGTGCTAGGCAGGGATACACTGAAGCTTTCTTT CSARQGYTEAFF
. TRBJ1-5 TRBV12-3/TRBV12-4 many TGTGCCAGCAGTTTTAAACAGGGTGAGGGCAATCAGCCCCAGCATTTT CASSFKQGEGNQPQHF
. TRBJ2-5 TRBV7-8 once TGTGCCAGCAGCTTAGATTTCCGTCGGGAGACCCAGTACTTC CASSLDFRRETQYF
. TRBJ2-6 TRBV29-1 few TGCAGCGTTGAAGTCTCTGGGGCCAACGTCCTGACTTTC CSVEVSGANVLTF
. TRBJ1-1 TRBV6-5 few TGTGCCAGCAGTTTCCTCCCGGGCCGGACTGAAGCTTTCTTT CASSFLPGRTEAFF
TRBD1 TRBJ2-6 TRBV6-5 . TGTGCCAGCAGTTACGCACTCCGAGCAGGACAGGGAGGCTCTGGGGCCAACGTCCTGACTTTC CASSYALRAGQGGSGANVLTF
TRBD2 TRBJ2-7 TRBV30 . TGTGCCTGGAACCCGGGACTAGCGGGGGACGAGCAGTACTTC CAWNPGLAGDEQYF
TRBD1 TRBJ1-1 TRBV7-9 . TGTGCCAGCAGCCCACAGGGGGATAACACTGAAGCTTTCTTT CASSPQGDNTEAFF
TRBD1 TRBJ2-1 TRBV4-1 . TGCGCCAGCAGCCCGAGGAGGGACAGGGGTCCCTACAATGAGCAGTTCTTC CASSPRRDRGPYNEQFF
. TRBJ1-4 TRBV7-9 . TGTGCCAGCAGCCGGGACCAGGGCGGGGAAAAACTGTTTTTT CASSRDQGGEKLFF
. TRBJ2-1 TRBV20-1 . TGCAATGCTAGACTGACGAATTACAATGAGCAGTTCTTC CNARLTNYNEQFF
. TRBJ1-6 TRBV5-1 few TGCGCCAGCAGCTTGAGGGAGCTGCTGCCCCGGGCACCCCTCCACTTT CASSLRELLPRAPLHF
TRBD2 TRBJ2-2 TRBV6-2/TRBV6-3 few TGTGCCAGCACGCTAGCGGGAGCGATCGCCGGGGAGCTGTTTTTT CASTLAGAIAGELFF
. TRBJ2-5 TRBV18 few TGTGCCAGCTCACTAAACTCCCAGGGGCAAGAGACCCAGTACTTC CASSLNSQGQETQYF
. TRBJ2-1 TRBV7-7 few TGTGCTAGCAGCCAGGGGGGGGCCAATGAGCAGTTCTTC CASSQGGANEQFF
TRBD2 TRBJ2-3 TRBV30 once TGTGCCTGGAGCGAGGGGACTAGCGGGAGAGATACGCAGTATTTT CAWSEGTSGRDTQYF
TRBD2 TRBJ2-3 TRBV29-1 . TGCGGATCAAGCGGGGCCAGCACAGATACGCAGTATTTT CGSSGASTDTQYF
TRBD1 TRBJ1-5 TRBV12-3/TRBV12-4 . TGTGCCAGCCTTACAGGGGATAGCAATCAGCCCCAGCATTTT CASLTGDSNQPQHF
. TRBJ2-3 TRBV5-6 few TGTGCCAGCAGTCTTTTAGGGTATACGCAGTATTTT CASSLLGYTQYF
TRBD1 TRBJ2-4 TRBV7-6 few TGTGCCAGCAGCACCGGGACAGGGGGCCCTATAGCCAAAAACATTCAGTACTTC CASSTGTGGPIAKNIQYF
TRBD1 TRBJ2-2 TRBV7-9 many TGTGCCAGCAGCTTGCGACAGGGGGCAAGGACCGGGGAGCTGTTTTTT CASSLRQGARTGELFF
TRBD2 TRBJ2-7 TRBV27 few TGTGCCAGCAGTTTAGCGTGGGGGGGCGAGCAGTACTTC CASSLAWGGEQYF
TRBD2 TRBJ2-1 TRBV5-1 few TGCGCCAGCAGCTCCGGGACTAGCACCTACAATGAGCAGTTCTTC CASSSGTSTYNEQFF